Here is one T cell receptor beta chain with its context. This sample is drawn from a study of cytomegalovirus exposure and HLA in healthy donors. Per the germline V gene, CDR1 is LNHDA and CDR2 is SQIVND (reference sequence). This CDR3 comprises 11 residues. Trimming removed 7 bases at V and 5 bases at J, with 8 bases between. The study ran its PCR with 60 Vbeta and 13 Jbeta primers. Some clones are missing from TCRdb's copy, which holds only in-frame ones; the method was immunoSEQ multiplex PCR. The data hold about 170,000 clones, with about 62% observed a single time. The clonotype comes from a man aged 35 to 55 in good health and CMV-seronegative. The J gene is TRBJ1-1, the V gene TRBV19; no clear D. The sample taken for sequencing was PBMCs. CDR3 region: CASIEGTEAFF. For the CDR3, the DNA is TGTGCCAGTATCGAGGGTACTGAAGCTTTCTTT.